The TCR beta chain described here comes from a study of T cells after yellow fever vaccination. TCRdb used MiXCR to reprocess the 5' RACE reads, holding one entry per CDR3 protein. The sample has a few hundred thousand distinct CDR3 sequences, about 3% seen once. There are many counts of this clonotype. The CDR3 consists of 13 residues. V lost 8 bases and J lost 4; bases outside the gene matches: 6. Germline loops: CDR1 MNHEY, CDR2 SVGEGT. The gene calls are TRBV6-2 or TRBV6-3 and TRBJ2-3, with 7 bases matching TRBD1. The receptor's source is a man younger than 35 who received the YFV17D yellow fever vaccine. The specimen was CD4+ T cells sorted from PBMCs, collected 10 days after the yellow fever booster vaccination. The CDR3 loop reads CASRSRGPDTQYF. The CDR3 bases are TGTGCCAGCCGAAGTAGGGGGCCAGATACGCAGTATTTT.